Listed below are T cell receptor beta chains from one sample, sequenced in a study of spatial heterogeneity in lung cancer. TCRdb fed the 5' RACE reads into MiXCR, producing one record per CDR3 protein. The profile covers 6,500 to 8,000 distinct CDR3 sequences, with 3% to 3.5% appearing a single time and about a fifth taken by the ten largest. Sequences were derived from lung tumor tissue, sampled at surgery. The receptors originated from a male donor with early-stage non-small cell lung cancer. Each CDR3 is given with its conserved first and last residue. Fields, in order: clone size, V gene, J gene, D gene, CDR3 length, CDR3 DNA, CDR3 protein. The D gene is left open where the match is weak. Not all rows give a size; the values are once, few, many and, for expanded clones, a class.

medium-sized	TRBV2	TRBJ2-1	TRBD2	15	TGTGCCAGCAGTGAAGGAACTAGCGGGAACAATGAGCAGTTCTTC	CASSEGTSGNNEQFF
many	TRBV19	TRBJ2-3	.	16	TGTGCCAGTAGTACCCCCCCTGCGGGAAGGACAGATACGCAGTATTTT	CASSTPPAGRTDTQYF
.	TRBV10-2	TRBJ2-2	.	13	TGCGCCAGCAGTCTGGGATGTGCCGGGGAGCTGTTTTTT	CASSLGCAGELFF
many	TRBV5-5	TRBJ1-2	.	15	TGTGCCAGCAGCTTGTCCCGGGGGTCTGACTATGGCTACACCTTC	CASSLSRGSDYGYTF
medium-sized	TRBV20-1	TRBJ1-1	.	14	TGCAGTGCTGCCATACCGGGACAGAACACTGAAGCTTTCTTT	CSAAIPGQNTEAFF
medium-sized	TRBV7-3	TRBJ2-1	TRBD1	15	TGTGCCAGCAGCCGGCGACAGGGCTCCTACAATGAGCAGTTCTTC	CASSRRQGSYNEQFF
medium-sized	TRBV18	TRBJ2-2	.	15	TGTGCCAGCTCATTAGCGGTCCCGAACACCGGGGAGCTGTTTTTT	CASSLAVPNTGELFF
medium-sized	TRBV6-1	TRBJ1-1	.	13	TGTGCCAGCAGGTCCGGAGGAGGCACTGAAGCTTTCTTT	CASRSGGGTEAFF
many	TRBV10-3	TRBJ2-3	.	15	TGTGCCATCGGGGACCCTAGCGCGGACACAGATACGCAGTATTTT	CAIGDPSADTDTQYF
medium-sized	TRBV7-2	TRBJ1-1	TRBD1	16	TGTGCCAGCAGCTTAGGAAGGGGACAGGGCGACACTGAAGCTTTCTTT	CASSLGRGQGDTEAFF
medium-sized	TRBV29-1	TRBJ1-1	.	14	TGCAGCGTTGAAGATGGGGGGGGCAACACTGAAGCTTTCTTT	CSVEDGGGNTEAFF
many	TRBV19	TRBJ2-3	.	13	TGTGCCAGTAGCGGTAGAGGAGGAGATACGCAGTATTTT	CASSGRGGDTQYF
many	TRBV14	TRBJ2-1	TRBD2	15	TGTGCCAGCAGCCCCGGGAGGTCGGCCTACAATGAGCAGTTCTTC	CASSPGRSAYNEQFF
many	TRBV9	TRBJ2-3	TRBD2	17	TGTGCCAGCAGCGTCCGGACTAGCGGGGGGGCCACAGATACGCAGTATTTT	CASSVRTSGGATDTQYF
medium-sized	TRBV5-1	TRBJ1-1	.	14	TGCGCCAGCAGCTTATCTGCAGGGGAGACTGAAGCTTTCTTT	CASSLSAGETEAFF
medium-sized	TRBV5-1	TRBJ2-7	.	14	TGCGCCAGCAGCGAACGACAGGATCCCTACGAGCAGTACTTC	CASSERQDPYEQYF
medium-sized	TRBV5-5	TRBJ2-7	.	13	TGTGCCAGCAGCTTGCAGGGCCACTACGAGCAGTACTTC	CASSLQGHYEQYF
.	TRBV3-1	TRBJ1-2	.	16	TGTGCCAGCAGCCTTACCCAACGGGGTTTTGGCTATGGCTACACCTTC	CASSLTQRGFGYGYTF
medium-sized	TRBV6-1	TRBJ1-5	TRBD1	14	TGTGCCAGCAGGGACAGGGGCCCCTCGGGAGGCCAGCATTTT	CASRDRGPSGGQHF
medium-sized	TRBV5-1	TRBJ2-1	TRBD2	17	TGCGCCAGCAGCAGGGGACTAGCGGGAGGCCGTCAGAATGAGCAGTTCTTC	CASSRGLAGGRQNEQFF
few	TRBV20-1	TRBJ1-1	TRBD1	16	TGCAGTGCTGTTGACAGGGGTGGATGGCGGGACACTGAAGCTTTCTTT	CSAVDRGGWRDTEAFF
few	TRBV7-9	TRBJ2-3	.	11	TGTGCCAGCAGCTGTCAGGATACGCAGTATTTT	CASSCQDTQYF
many	TRBV24-1	TRBJ1-1	.	15	TGTGCCACCAGTGATCCTACTGAGGCAGGTTCAAGAGCTTTCTTT	CATSDPTEAGSRAFF
many	TRBV10-2	TRBJ2-5	.	13	TGCGCCAGCACTTATGACGTTCAAGAGACCCAGTACTTC	CASTYDVQETQYF
many	TRBV18	TRBJ2-6	.	15	TGTGCCAGCTCAGGGGGACCCTCTGGGGCCAACGTCCTGACTTTC	CASSGGPSGANVLTF
.	TRBV10-1	TRBJ2-2	TRBD1	16	TGCGCCAGCAGTTCCGGGACAGGGGGGGTCACCGGGGAGCTGTTTTTT	CASSSGTGGVTGELFF
many	TRBV7-8	TRBJ1-1	.	13	TGTGCCAGCAGCTCACACCTTGGAACTGAAGCTTTCTTT	CASSSHLGTEAFF
many	TRBV27	TRBJ1-5	.	13	TGTGCCAGCAGTTTAAGGCGGGGTCAGCCCCAGCATTTT	CASSLRRGQPQHF
many	TRBV6-2/TRBV6-3	TRBJ2-3	TRBD2	16	TGTGCCAGCAGTTATTCTCGGACTAGCGGGGGGGATACGCAGTATTTT	CASSYSRTSGGDTQYF
many	TRBV5-4	TRBJ2-4	.	14	TGTGCCAGCAGTCCGTCTAGCGCCAAAAACATTCAGTACTTC	CASSPSSAKNIQYF
medium-sized	TRBV28	TRBJ2-1	.	14	TGTGCCAGCAGCCGCACTAGCAGTAACAATGAGCAGTTCTTC	CASSRTSSNNEQFF
few	TRBV11-2	TRBJ2-3	TRBD1	15	TGTGCCAGCAGCTTACTAGTAGGGGGCGCAGATACGCAGTATTTT	CASSLLVGGADTQYF
medium-sized	TRBV6-6	TRBJ1-2	.	14	TGTGCCAGCAGCGTTGTTCAGGGATTACATGGCTACACCTTC	CASSVVQGLHGYTF
many	TRBV5-6	TRBJ2-7	.	11	TGTGCCAGCAGCTGGGGTTACGAGCAGTACTTC	CASSWGYEQYF
.	TRBV11-3	TRBJ2-2	TRBD1	17	TGTGAAAGCAGCCTGGGACAGGGGGGAGTTAAAAAAGGGGAGATGTTTTTT	CESSLGQGGVKKGEMFF
medium-sized	TRBV12-3/TRBV12-4	TRBJ2-7	TRBD1	14	TGTGCCAGCAGTTCCACAGGGGAATCCTACGAGCAGTACTTC	CASSSTGESYEQYF
medium-sized	TRBV19	TRBJ1-2	.	12	TGTGCCAGTAGTCCCCAGGGTGACGGCTACACCTTC	CASSPQGDGYTF
medium-sized	TRBV29-1	TRBJ2-2	.	14	TGCAGCGGTCGACGGGGAACGAACACCGGGGAGCTGTTTTTT	CSGRRGTNTGELFF
many	TRBV10-3	TRBJ1-5	.	16	TGTGCCATCAGTGAGTCAAGGACGGTAGCGAATCAGCCCCAGCATTTT	CAISESRTVANQPQHF